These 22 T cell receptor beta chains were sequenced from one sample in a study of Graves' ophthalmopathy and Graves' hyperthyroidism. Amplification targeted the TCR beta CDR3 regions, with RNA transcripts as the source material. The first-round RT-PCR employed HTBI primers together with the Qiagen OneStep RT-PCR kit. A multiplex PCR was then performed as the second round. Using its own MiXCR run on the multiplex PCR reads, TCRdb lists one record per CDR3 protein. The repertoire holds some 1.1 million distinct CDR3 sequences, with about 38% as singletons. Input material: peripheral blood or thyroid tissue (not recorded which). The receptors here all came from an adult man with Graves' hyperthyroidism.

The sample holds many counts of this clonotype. CDR3 DNA sequence: TGTGCCAGCAGCTTACCCGGAGCAGCACGATACGAGCAGTACTTC. As protein: CASSLPGAARYEQYF. This chain uses TRBV7-9 with TRBJ2-7; no clear D gene. V was cut by 2 bases and J by 4 bases, with 15 bases left in between. CDR1 is SEHNR, CDR2 FQNEAQ, per germline (reference sequence). This CDR3 region has 15 residues.

Written as DNA, the CDR3 is TGTGCCAGCAGCACCCGACTCAACTCCTACGAGCAGTACTTC. Its translation: CASSTRLNSYEQYF. The genes are TRBV3-1 and TRBJ2-7; D ambiguous. V was trimmed by 5 bases and J by 0 bases, leaving 11 bases between them. CDR1 and CDR2 (germline): LGHDT, YNNKEL (reference sequence). CDR3 size: 14 residues.

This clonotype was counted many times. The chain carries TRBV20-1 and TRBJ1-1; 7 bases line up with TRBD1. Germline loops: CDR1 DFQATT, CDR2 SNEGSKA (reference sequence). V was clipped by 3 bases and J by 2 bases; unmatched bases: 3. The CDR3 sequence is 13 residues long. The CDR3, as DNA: TGCAGTGCTAGGGGGACAGTCAACACTGAAGCTTTCTTT. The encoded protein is CSARGTVNTEAFF.

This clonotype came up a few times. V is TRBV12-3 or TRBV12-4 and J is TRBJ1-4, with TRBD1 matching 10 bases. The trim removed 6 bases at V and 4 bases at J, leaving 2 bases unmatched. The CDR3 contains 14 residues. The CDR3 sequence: CASRTGGGNEKLFF. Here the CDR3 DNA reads TGTGCCAGCAGGACAGGGGGCGGTAATGAAAAACTGTTTTTT.

The CDR3 sequence: CASSVDGETGVVYEQYF. CDR3 nucleotides: TGTGCCAGCAGCGTAGACGGAGAGACAGGGGTGGTCTACGAGCAGTACTTC. This chain uses TRBV9 with TRBJ2-7; TRBD1 matches 8 bases. The V segment lost 0 bases and the J segment 3 bases; nucleotides outside the gene matches: 11. Germline V gene lookup returns CDR1 SGDLS and CDR2 YYNGEE. The CDR3 runs 17 residues. The full variable domain, in which reference TRBV9 and TRBJ2-7 provide the parts outside the CDR3, is DSGVTQTPKHLITATGQRVTLRCSPRSGDLSVYWYQQSLDQGLQFLIQYYNGEERAKGNILERFSAQQFPDLHSELNLSSLELGDSALYFCASSVDGETGVVYEQYFGPGTRLTVT.

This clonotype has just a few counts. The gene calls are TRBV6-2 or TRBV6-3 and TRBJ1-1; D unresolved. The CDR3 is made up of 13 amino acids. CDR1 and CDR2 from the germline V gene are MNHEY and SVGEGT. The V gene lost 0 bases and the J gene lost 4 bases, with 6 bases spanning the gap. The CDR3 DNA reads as TGTGCCAGCAGTTACTCCACCGGCACTGAAGCTTTCTTT. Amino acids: CASSYSTGTEAFF.

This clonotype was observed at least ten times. The CDR3 reads CASSLRQGGQPQHF. CDR3 nucleotide sequence: TGTGCCAGCAGCTTAAGGCAGGGCGGTCAGCCCCAGCATTTT. The chain combines TRBV7-2 with TRBJ1-5, with D possibly TRBD1 on 5 matching bases. The CDR3 is 14 residues long. The V end lost 2 bases, the J end lost 6 bases, and 11 bases lay between the germline ends. From germline, CDR1 is SGHTA and CDR2 FQGNSA.

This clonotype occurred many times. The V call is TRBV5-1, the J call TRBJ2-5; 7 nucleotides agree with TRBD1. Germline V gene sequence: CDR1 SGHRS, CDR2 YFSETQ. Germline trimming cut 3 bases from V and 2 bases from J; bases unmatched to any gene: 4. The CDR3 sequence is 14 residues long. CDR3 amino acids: CASSYLTGQETQYF. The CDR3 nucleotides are TGCGCCAGCAGCTACTTGACAGGGCAAGAGACCCAGTACTTC. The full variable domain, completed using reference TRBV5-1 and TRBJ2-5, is KAGVTQTPRYLIKTRGQQVTLSCSPISGHRSVSWYQQTPGQGLQFLFEYFSETQRNKGNFPGRFSGRQFSNSRSEMNVSTLELGDSALYLCASSYLTGQETQYFGPGTRLLVL.

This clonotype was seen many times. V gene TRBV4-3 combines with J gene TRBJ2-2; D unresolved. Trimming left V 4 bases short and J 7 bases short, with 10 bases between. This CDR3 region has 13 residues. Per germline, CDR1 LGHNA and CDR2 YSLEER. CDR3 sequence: CASSPFLSGELFF. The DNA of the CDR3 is TGCGCCAGCAGCCCATTCCTAAGCGGGGAGCTGTTTTTT.

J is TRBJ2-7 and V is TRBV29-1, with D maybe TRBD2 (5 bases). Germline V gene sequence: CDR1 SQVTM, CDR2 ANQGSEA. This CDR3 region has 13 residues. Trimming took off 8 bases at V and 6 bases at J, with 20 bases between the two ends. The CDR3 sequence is CSSELGSRGEQYF. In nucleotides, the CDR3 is TGCAGCAGTGAATTGGGGTCTCGGGGCGAGCAGTACTTC.

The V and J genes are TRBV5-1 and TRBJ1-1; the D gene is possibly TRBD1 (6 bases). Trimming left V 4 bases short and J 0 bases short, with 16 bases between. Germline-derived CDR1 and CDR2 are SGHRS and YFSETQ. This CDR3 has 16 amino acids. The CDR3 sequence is CASSLTGYGVNTEAFF. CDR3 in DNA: TGCGCCAGCAGCCTAACAGGGTACGGGGTGAACACTGAAGCTTTCTTT. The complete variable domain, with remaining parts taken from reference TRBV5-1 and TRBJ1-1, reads KAGVTQTPRYLIKTRGQQVTLSCSPISGHRSVSWYQQTPGQGLQFLFEYFSETQRNKGNFPGRFSGRQFSNSRSEMNVSTLELGDSALYLCASSLTGYGVNTEAFFGQGTRLTVV.

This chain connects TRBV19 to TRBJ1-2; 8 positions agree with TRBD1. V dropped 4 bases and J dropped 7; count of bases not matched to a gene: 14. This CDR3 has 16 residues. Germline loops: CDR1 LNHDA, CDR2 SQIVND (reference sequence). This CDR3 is CASSTGQGASLPGYTF. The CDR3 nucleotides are TGTGCCAGTAGTACCGGGCAGGGGGCATCTCTGCCTGGCTACACCTTC.

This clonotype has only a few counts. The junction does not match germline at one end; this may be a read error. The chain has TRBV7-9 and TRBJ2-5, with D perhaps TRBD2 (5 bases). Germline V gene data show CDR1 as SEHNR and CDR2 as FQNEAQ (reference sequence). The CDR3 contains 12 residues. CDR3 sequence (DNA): TGCAGCGTTGTCCCCGGGGAAGAGACCCAGTACTTC. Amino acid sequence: CSVVPGEETQYF.

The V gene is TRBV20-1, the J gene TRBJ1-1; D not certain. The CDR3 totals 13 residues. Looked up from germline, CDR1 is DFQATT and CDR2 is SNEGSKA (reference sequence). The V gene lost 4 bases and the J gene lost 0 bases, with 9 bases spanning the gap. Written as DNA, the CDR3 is TGCAGTGCTAAGTGGGCGATGAACACTGAAGCTTTCTTT. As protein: CSAKWAMNTEAFF.

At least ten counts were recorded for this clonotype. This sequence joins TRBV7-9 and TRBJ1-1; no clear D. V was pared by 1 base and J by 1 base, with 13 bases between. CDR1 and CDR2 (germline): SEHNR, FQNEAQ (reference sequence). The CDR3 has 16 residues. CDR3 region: CASSLGRAAKNTEAFF. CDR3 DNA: TGTGCCAGCAGCTTAGGTAGGGCAGCCAAGAACACTGAAGCTTTCTTT.

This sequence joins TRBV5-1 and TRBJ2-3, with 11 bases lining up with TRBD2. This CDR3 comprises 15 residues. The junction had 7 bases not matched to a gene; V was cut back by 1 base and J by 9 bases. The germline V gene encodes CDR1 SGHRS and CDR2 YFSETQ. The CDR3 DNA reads TGCGCCAGCAGCTTGACTAGCGGGGGATCGGTCACGCAGTATTTT. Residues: CASSLTSGGSVTQYF. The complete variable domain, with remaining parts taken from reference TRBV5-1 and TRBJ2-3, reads KAGVTQTPRYLIKTRGQQVTLSCSPISGHRSVSWYQQTPGQGLQFLFEYFSETQRNKGNFPGRFSGRQFSNSRSEMNVSTLELGDSALYLCASSLTSGGSVTQYFGPGTRLTVL.

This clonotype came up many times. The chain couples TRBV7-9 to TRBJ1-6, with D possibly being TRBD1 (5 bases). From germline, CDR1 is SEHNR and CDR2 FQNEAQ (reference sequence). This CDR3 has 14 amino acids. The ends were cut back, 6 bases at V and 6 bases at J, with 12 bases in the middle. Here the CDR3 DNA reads TGTGCCAGCAGAACAATGGGGCTTAATTCACCCCTCCACTTT. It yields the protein CASRTMGLNSPLHF.

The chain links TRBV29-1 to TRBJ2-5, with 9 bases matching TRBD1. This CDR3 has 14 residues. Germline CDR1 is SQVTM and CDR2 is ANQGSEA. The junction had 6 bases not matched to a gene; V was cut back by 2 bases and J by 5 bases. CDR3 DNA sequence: TGCAGCGTTGAAATAACAGGGGGCAGGGAGACCCAGTACTTC. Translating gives CSVEITGGRETQYF.

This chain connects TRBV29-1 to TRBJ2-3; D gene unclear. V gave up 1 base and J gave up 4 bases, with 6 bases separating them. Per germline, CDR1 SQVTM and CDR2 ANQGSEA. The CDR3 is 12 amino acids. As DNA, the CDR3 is TGCAGCGTTGAAGGTGTCGCAGATACGCAGTATTTT. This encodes CSVEGVADTQYF.

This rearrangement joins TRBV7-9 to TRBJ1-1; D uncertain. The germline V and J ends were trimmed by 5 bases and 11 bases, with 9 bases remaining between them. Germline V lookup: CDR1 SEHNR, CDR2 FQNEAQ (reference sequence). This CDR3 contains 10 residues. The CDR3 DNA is TGTGCCAGCAGCCGGACTAGGGCTTTCTTT. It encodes CASSRTRAFF. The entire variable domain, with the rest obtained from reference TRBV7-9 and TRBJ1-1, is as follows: DTGVSQNPRHKITKRGQNVTFRCDPISEHNRLYWYRQTLGQGPEFLTYFQNEAQLEKSRLLSDRFSAERPKGSFSTLEIQRTEQGDSAMYLCASSRTRAFFGQGTRLTVV.

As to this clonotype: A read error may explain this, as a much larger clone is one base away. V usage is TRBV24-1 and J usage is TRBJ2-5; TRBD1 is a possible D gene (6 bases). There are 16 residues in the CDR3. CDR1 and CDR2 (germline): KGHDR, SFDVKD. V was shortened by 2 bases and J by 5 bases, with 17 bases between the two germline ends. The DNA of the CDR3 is TGTGCCACCAGTGATTCCATGGCAGGGGTGTCGGAGACCCAGTACTTC. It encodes CATSDSMAGVSETQYF.

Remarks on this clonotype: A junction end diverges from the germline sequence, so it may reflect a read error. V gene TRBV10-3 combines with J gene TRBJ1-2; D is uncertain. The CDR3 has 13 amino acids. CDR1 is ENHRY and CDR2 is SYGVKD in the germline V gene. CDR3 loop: CASSHTRRDGYTF. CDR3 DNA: TGTGCCAGCAGTCATACCCGGCGGGATGGCTACACCTTC.